These 15 T cell receptor beta chains came from one sample sequenced in a study of identifying expanded T cells in peripheral blood. Here immunoSEQ multiplex PCR was the method, and the copy in TCRdb shows in-frame clones only, minus some. The sample includes roughly 100,000 clones, approximately 90% of them seen just once. Sequencing was carried out using blood. These receptors were taken from a person aged 18-70 years in good health.

The chain uses TRBV7-9 and TRBJ2-2; 9 nucleotides match TRBD2. The CDR3 covers 14 residues. Losses at the gene ends were 6 bases for V and 7 bases for J; bases not matched to a gene: 6. CDR1 SEHNR and CDR2 FQNEAQ come from the germline V gene (reference sequence). Here the CDR3 reads CASSLSGRIGELFF. In DNA form, the CDR3 reads TGTGCCAGCAGTTTAAGCGGGAGGATCGGGGAGCTGTTTTTT.

The CDR3 DNA reads TGTGCCAGCAGTGAACCCGGGATCAGCAGCACAGATACGCAGTATTTT. Encoded protein: CASSEPGISSTDTQYF. J is TRBJ2-3 and V is TRBV2; D perhaps matches TRBD2 (5 bases). The CDR3 contains 16 residues. Germline V gene sequence: CDR1 SNHLY, CDR2 FYNNEI. V was clipped by 2 bases and J by 0 bases, with 12 bases between them.

V usage is TRBV7-9 and J usage is TRBJ2-3, with D unclear. The CDR3 covers 10 residues. Between the trimmed V and J ends, which lost 6 bases and 8 bases, there was a span of 6 bases. The V gene's germline CDR1 is SEHNR and CDR2 FQNEAQ (reference sequence). In DNA, the CDR3 is TGTGCCAGCAGTCTCGGTACGCAGTATTTT. Its protein is CASSLGTQYF.

V and J are TRBV7-2 and TRBJ1-2; TRBD1 matches 8 bases. After removal of 5 bases from V and 1 base from J, the junction contained 6 bases not matched to a gene. Germline CDR1 SGHTA, CDR2 FQGNSA. This CDR3 contains 15 residues. The CDR3 nucleotides are TGTGCCAGCAGCCCAGAACAGGGGGGTAACTATGGCTACACCTTC. It specifies CASSPEQGGNYGYTF.

As DNA, the CDR3 is TGTGCCATCAGTGTTGGACAGGGGTCCTACGAGCAGTACTTC. Translating it yields CAISVGQGSYEQYF. The J gene is TRBJ2-7, the V gene TRBV10-3; 9 positions agree with TRBD1. Germline V gene sequence: CDR1 ENHRY, CDR2 SYGVKD. The junction had 2 bases not matched to a gene; V was cut back by 4 bases and J by 1 base. The CDR3 length is 14 residues.

The chain joins TRBV7-9 to TRBJ2-3; possible D gene TRBD2, 6 bases. The CDR3 loop spans 15 amino acids. Per germline, CDR1 SEHNR and CDR2 FQNEAQ (reference sequence). The V end lost 7 bases, the J end lost 4 bases, and 18 bases lay between the germline ends. The CDR3 is CASTTGTRGPDTQYF. Written as DNA, the CDR3 is TGTGCCAGCACCACCGGGACTCGGGGCCCAGATACGCAGTATTTT. The full variable domain, its missing parts supplied by reference TRBV7-9 and TRBJ2-3, is DTGVSQNPRHKITKRGQNVTFRCDPISEHNRLYWYRQTLGQGPEFLTYFQNEAQLEKSRLLSDRFSAERPKGSFSTLEIQRTEQGDSAMYLCASTTGTRGPDTQYFGPGTRLTVL.

The genes are TRBV5-1 and TRBJ1-5, with 7 bases fitting TRBD1. The CDR3 is 15 residues long. V lost 1 base and J lost 0; bases outside the gene matches: 1. CDR1 is SGHRS and CDR2 is YFSETQ in the germline V gene. The CDR3 is CASSLTGDSNQPQHF. The CDR3 DNA reads TGCGCCAGCAGCTTGACAGGGGATAGCAATCAGCCCCAGCATTTT.

J is TRBJ1-1 and V is TRBV28; possibly TRBD1 for D (6 bases). Trimming took 8 bases from V and 8 from J, leaving 18 bases between them. The CDR3 loop spans 13 amino acids. Germline-derived CDR1 and CDR2 are MDHEN and SYDVKM. The CDR3 DNA reads TGTGCCAGCTCCCCGGGCGGGGGGCCCGAAGCTTTCTTT. Its translation: CASSPGGGPEAFF.

The J gene is TRBJ2-4, the V gene TRBV6-1; no definite D call. Germline V lookup: CDR1 MNHNS, CDR2 SASEGT. V dropped 7 bases and J dropped 0 bases, with 10 bases sitting between them. This CDR3 has 14 amino acids. CDR3 protein: CASKLFLAKNIQYF. The CDR3, as DNA: TGTGCCAGCAAACTCTTCCTAGCCAAAAACATTCAGTACTTC.

This chain connects TRBV19 to TRBJ1-2; the match to TRBD1 covers 10 bases. With 4 bases clipped from V and 2 bases from J, the junction kept 1 base outside the gene matches. In germline, CDR1 is LNHDA, CDR2 SQIVND (reference sequence). The CDR3 is 14 residues long. The chain's CDR3 is CASSKGQGNYGYTF. The DNA of the CDR3 is TGTGCCAGTAGTAAGGGACAGGGGAACTATGGCTACACCTTC. The whole variable domain, remainder taken from reference TRBV19 and TRBJ1-2, is DGGITQSPKYLFRKEGQNVTLSCEQNLNHDAMYWYRQDPGQGLRLIYYSQIVNDFQKGDIAEGYSVSREKKESFPLTVTSAQKNPTAFYLCASSKGQGNYGYTFGSGTRLTVV.

This clone was counted a few times. CDR3 loop: CASTWGGAEGTGELFF. The CDR3 DNA reads as TGTGCCAGCACCTGGGGGGGCGCAGAGGGCACCGGGGAGCTGTTTTTT. This chain links TRBV11-3 with TRBJ2-2; possibly TRBD2 for D (7 bases). In germline, CDR1 is SGHNT, CDR2 YENEEA. The CDR3 contains 16 residues. Trimming removed 7 bases at V and 4 bases at J, with 19 bases between.

This clone was recorded only once. For the CDR3, the DNA is TGTGCCAGCAGCGTAGCCTTGACAGGGGTAGAGACCCAGTACTTC. The encoded protein is CASSVALTGVETQYF. The rearrangement links TRBV9 to TRBJ2-5; 8 nucleotides match TRBD1. This CDR3 region has 15 residues. J gave up 4 bases and V 0 bases, and 5 bases lay outside the gene matches. The V gene's germline CDR1 is SGDLS and CDR2 YYNGEE.

The V gene is TRBV6-1, the J gene TRBJ1-6; TRBD1 aligns across 8 bases. This CDR3 has 15 residues. V was pared by 6 bases and J by 5 bases, with 6 bases of the junction left unmatched. Germline V gene sequence: CDR1 MNHNS, CDR2 SASEGT. The CDR3 region is CASSPETGDNSPLHF. The CDR3 DNA is TGTGCCAGCAGCCCCGAGACAGGGGATAATTCACCCCTCCACTTT.

This chain connects TRBV6-5 to TRBJ1-4; 7 bases line up with TRBD1. V shed 6 bases and J 3 bases; nucleotides not matched to a gene: 7. Germline values: CDR1 MNHEY, CDR2 SVGAGI. This CDR3 has 15 amino acids. The CDR3 DNA follows: TGTGCCAGCAGAAACACAGGGGTGGCTAATGAAAAACTGTTTTTT. This sequence encodes CASRNTGVANEKLFF.

The chain employs TRBV9 and TRBJ2-4; D tentatively fits TRBD1 or TRBD2 (5 bases each). V was clipped by 4 bases and J by 0 bases, with 11 bases between them. Germline CDR1 and CDR2: SGDLS and YYNGEE. CDR3 length: 15 amino acids. Here the CDR3 reads CASSPGPLAKNIQYF. DNA for the CDR3: TGTGCCAGCAGCCCGGGGCCTCTAGCCAAAAACATTCAGTACTTC.